A single T cell receptor beta chain is shown here with its context. Its antigen is still unknown. This CDR3 is built from 13 residues. CDR1 and CDR2 from the germline V gene are SGHNT and YENEEA. The data belong to a study of graft-versus-host responses after intestinal transplantation. For the study at large: Recipients received multivisceral, liver-intestinal, or isolated intestinal transplants. Among the recipients, all got anti-thymocyte globulin induction and then tacrolimus and steroids for 3 to 4 years. General study points: Clonal ratios of graft-versus-host to host-versus-graft in allografts were high for patients exhibiting graft-donor T cell macrochimerism. Early after transplant, HvG clones declined as circulating GvH clones peaked.

Clones were sequenced by immunoSEQ multiplex PCR, and TCRdb holds only the in-frame ones, with some missing. Counted here are tens of thousands of clones, 90% to 95% occurring once; the ten biggest clones make up more than 0.3%. This specimen was unstimulated CD4+ T cells sorted from spleen or lymph node cells, taken before transplant. The receptor was derived from a human donor who was the organ donor for an intestinal transplant. The chain is built from TRBV11-3 and TRBJ2-5, with D hard to call. With the DNA end fitting TRBJ2-7 better, the J assignment may be wrong. CDR3 loop: CASSLGADYEQYF. CDR3 nucleotides: TGTGCCAGCAGCCTAGGTGCCGACTACGAGCAGTACTTC.